This T cell receptor beta chain was sequenced in a study of cytomegalovirus exposure and HLA in healthy donors. Study-wide results and caveats: Reports indicated that the classifier achieved high specificity and sensitivity in diagnosing cytomegalovirus status.

This PCR relied on a set of 60 Vbeta primers and 13 Jbeta primers. The table came from immunoSEQ multiplex PCR; TCRdb's copy has only in-frame clones and leaves some out. The table records about 160,000 clones, roughly 81% of them present only once. Comment on this clone: What it recognizes is unknown. Sequence at one end of the junction differs from germline and may be a read error.

The germline CDR1 and CDR2 sequences are SEHNR and FQNEAQ (reference sequence). The length of the CDR3 is 15 residues. The TCR was taken from a woman between 50 and 59 years old in good health and CMV-seronegative. The chain is built from TRBV7-9 and TRBJ1-2; D is possibly TRBD1 (6 bases). Source material: PBMCs. The CDR3 sequence: CSSSLALGAGAGYTF. CDR3 in DNA: TGTTCCAGCAGCTTAGCTCTGGGGGCCGGAGCTGGCTACACCTTC.